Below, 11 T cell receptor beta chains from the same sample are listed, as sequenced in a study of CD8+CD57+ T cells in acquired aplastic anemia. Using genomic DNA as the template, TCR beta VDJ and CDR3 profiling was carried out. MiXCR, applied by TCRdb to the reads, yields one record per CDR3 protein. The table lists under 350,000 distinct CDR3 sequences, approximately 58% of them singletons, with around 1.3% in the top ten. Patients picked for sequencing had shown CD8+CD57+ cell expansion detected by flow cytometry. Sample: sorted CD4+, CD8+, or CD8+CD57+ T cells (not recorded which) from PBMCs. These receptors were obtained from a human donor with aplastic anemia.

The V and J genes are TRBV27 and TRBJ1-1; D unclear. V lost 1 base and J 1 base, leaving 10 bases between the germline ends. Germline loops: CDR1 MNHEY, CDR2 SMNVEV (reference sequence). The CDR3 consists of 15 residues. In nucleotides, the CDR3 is TGTGCCAGCAGTTTATATCGCGACGGGAACACTGAAGCTTTCTTT. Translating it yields CASSLYRDGNTEAFF.

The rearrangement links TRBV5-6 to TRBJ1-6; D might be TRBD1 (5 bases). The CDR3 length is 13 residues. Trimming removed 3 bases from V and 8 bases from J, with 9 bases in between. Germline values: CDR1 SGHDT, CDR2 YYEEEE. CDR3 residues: CASSSTAYSPLHF. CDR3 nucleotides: TGTGCCAGCAGCTCGACAGCTTATTCACCCCTCCACTTT.

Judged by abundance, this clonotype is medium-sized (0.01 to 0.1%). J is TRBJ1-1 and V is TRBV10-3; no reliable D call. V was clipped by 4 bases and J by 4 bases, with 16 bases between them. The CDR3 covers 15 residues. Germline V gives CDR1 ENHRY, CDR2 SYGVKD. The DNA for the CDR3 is TGTGCCATCAGTGCAGGAGGCCAATCTCTCACTGAAGCTTTCTTT. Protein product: CAISAGGQSLTEAFF.

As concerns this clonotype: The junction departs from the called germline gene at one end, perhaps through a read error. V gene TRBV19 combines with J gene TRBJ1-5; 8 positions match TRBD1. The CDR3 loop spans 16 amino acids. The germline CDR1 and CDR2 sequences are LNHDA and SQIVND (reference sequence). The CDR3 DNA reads TGTGCCAGTAGTTACTCGGGACAGGCATACAATGAGCCCCAGCATTTT. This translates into CASSYSGQAYNEPQHF.

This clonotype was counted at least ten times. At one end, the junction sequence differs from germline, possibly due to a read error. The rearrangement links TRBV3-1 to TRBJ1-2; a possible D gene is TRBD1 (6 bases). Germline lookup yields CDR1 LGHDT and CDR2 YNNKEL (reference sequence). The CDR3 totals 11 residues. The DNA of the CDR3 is TGTGCCAGCAGCCTAACCGGGACACTGTCCTTC. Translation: CASSLTGTLSF.

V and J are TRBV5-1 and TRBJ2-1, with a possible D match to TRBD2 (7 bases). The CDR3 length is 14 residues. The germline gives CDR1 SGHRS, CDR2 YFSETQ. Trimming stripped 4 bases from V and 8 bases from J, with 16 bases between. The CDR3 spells CASSKGGAVDEQFF. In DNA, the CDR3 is TGCGCCAGCAGCAAAGGGGGGGCCGTTGATGAGCAGTTCTTC.

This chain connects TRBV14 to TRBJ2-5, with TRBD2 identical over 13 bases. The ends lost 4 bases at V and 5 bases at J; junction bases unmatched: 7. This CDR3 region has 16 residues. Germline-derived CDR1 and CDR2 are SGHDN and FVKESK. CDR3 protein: CASSRGTSGNYETQYF. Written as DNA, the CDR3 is TGTGCCAGCAGCCGCGGGACTAGCGGGAATTATGAGACCCAGTACTTC.

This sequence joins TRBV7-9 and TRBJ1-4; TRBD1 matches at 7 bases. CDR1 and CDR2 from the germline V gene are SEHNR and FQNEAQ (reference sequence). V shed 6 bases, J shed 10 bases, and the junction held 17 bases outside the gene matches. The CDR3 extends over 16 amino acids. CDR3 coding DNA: TGTGCCAGCAGGGACAGGAGTCGCACTACTCTGGTAAAACTGTTTTTT. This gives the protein CASRDRSRTTLVKLFF.

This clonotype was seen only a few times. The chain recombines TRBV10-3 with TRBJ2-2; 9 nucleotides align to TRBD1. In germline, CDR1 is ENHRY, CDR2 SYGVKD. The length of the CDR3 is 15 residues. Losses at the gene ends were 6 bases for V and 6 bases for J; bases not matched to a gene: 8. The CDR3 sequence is CAISPGQGLSGELFF. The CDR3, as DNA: TGTGCCATCAGCCCGGGACAGGGTTTATCCGGGGAGCTGTTTTTT.

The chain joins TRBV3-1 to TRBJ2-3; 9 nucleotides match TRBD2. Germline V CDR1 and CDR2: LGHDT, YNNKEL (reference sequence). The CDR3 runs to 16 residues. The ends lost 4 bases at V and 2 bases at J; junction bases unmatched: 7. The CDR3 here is CASSPVTSGTTDTQYF. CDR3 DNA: TGTGCCAGCAGCCCTGTGACTAGCGGAACCACAGATACGCAGTATTTT.

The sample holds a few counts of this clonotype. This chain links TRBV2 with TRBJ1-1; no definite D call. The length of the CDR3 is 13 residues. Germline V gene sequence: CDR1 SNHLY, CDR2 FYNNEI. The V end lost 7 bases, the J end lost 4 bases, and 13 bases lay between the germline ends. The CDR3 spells CASTTPRPTEAFF. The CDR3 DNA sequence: TGTGCCAGCACTACACCGAGACCCACTGAAGCTTTCTTT.